The sequence of this T cell receptor beta chain was determined in a study of cytomegalovirus exposure and HLA in healthy donors. Study-level information: T cells numbering around 180 million yielded 90 million to 140 million unique TCR beta sequences in an earlier analysis.

After removal of 3 bases from V and 7 bases from J, the junction contained 11 bases not matched to a gene. The CDR3 consists of 16 residues. Germline CDR1 is PRHDT and CDR2 is FYEKMQ (reference sequence). 13 Jbeta primers and 60 Vbeta primers were used for the PCR. Authors' data handling: A later analysis tallied about 80 million unique TCR beta chains, around 12 million of them shared. Assay: immunoSEQ multiplex PCR; the TCRdb copy retains only in-frame clones and omits some. V and J calls and clone size are given by that table; D and trimming were obtained from the DNA. The table includes around 130,000 clones, around 78% detected once. The study, taken as a whole, reports: A missense variant in DCLRE1C was later tied to TCR beta V- and J-gene trimming.

In the case of this clone: The antigen is not known.

The origin of this receptor is a woman between 50 and 59 years old in good health and CMV-seronegative. The chain uses TRBV13 and TRBJ2-1; 8 bases are a match to TRBD2. What was sequenced was PBMCs. The CDR3 DNA follows: TGTGCCAGCAGCTTTTCGGAAGCGGGAGTGATGAATGAGCAGTTCTTC. It is translated as CASSFSEAGVMNEQFF.